One sample yielded the 27 T cell receptor beta chains listed below, sequenced in a study of neurological immune-mediated disorders. TCRdb re-called the 5' RACE reads through MiXCR, storing one row per CDR3 protein. Here the sample spans under 20,000 distinct CDR3 sequences, less than 3.5% being singletons. The specimen was PBMCs. Every receptor here comes from a woman under 30 with multiple sclerosis.

There are many counts of this clonotype. At one of its ends the junction is not consistent with the germline gene, which may arise from a read error. The chain uses TRBV7-7 and TRBJ2-5, with D possibly being TRBD2 (5 bases). The CDR3 runs 14 residues. The germline V gene has CDR1 SSHAT and CDR2 FNYEAQ (reference sequence). The CDR3 sequence: CASSASGFQETQYF. The CDR3 DNA is TGTGCTAGCAGCGCGAGCGGATTCCAAGAGACCCAGTACTTC.

This clonotype was seen at least ten times. J is TRBJ2-5 and V is TRBV12-3 or TRBV12-4, with 11 bases fitting TRBD1. The CDR3 runs 14 residues. Unmatched junction bases numbered 4, after V lost 5 bases and J lost 5 bases. This CDR3 is CASSRTGGTETQYF. CDR3 sequence (DNA): TGTGCCAGCAGTAGGACAGGGGGCACGGAGACCCAGTACTTC.

This clonotype was counted ten times or more. This chain's CDR3 is CASNTGGAGELFF. The CDR3 nucleotides are TGTGCCAGCAACACAGGGGGTGCCGGGGAGCTGTTTTTT. The chain uses TRBV9 and TRBJ2-2, with 8 bases identical to TRBD1. CDR1 and CDR2 (germline): SGDLS, YYNGEE. After removal of 6 bases from V and 6 bases from J, the junction contained 4 bases not matched to a gene. The length of the CDR3 is 13 residues.

In this sample, this clonotype turned up many times. The chain couples TRBV20-1 to TRBJ2-5; D is unresolved. The V gene lost 2 bases and the J gene lost 2 bases, with 9 bases spanning the gap. From germline, CDR1 is DFQATT and CDR2 SNEGSKA (reference sequence). The CDR3 has 13 residues. CDR3: CSARRVNQETQYF. CDR3 coding DNA: TGCAGTGCTAGAAGGGTCAATCAAGAGACCCAGTACTTC.

This clonotype was detected ten times or more. The rearrangement joins TRBV3-1 to TRBJ2-6; TRBD2 matches 12 bases. CDR1 is LGHDT, CDR2 YNNKEL, per germline (reference sequence). The CDR3 covers 16 residues. V gave up 8 bases and J gave up 0 bases; unmatched junction bases: 2. CDR3 loop: CASGLAGSSGANVLTF. The CDR3, as DNA: TGTGCCAGCGGACTAGCGGGGAGCTCTGGGGCCAACGTCCTGACTTTC.

This clonotype was counted ten times or more. The genes are TRBV14 and TRBJ2-1; D may be TRBD1 (5 bases). The CDR3 has 16 amino acids. Germline loops: CDR1 SGHDN, CDR2 FVKESK. Trimming cost V 4 bases and J 6 bases, with 19 bases left between them. The chain's CDR3 is CASSLFTILGPNEQFF. CDR3 DNA sequence: TGTGCCAGCAGCCTATTTACGATCTTGGGGCCCAATGAGCAGTTCTTC.

This clonotype occurred many times. The chain couples TRBV7-9 to TRBJ1-2; D call uncertain. This CDR3 contains 13 residues. CDR1 SEHNR and CDR2 FQNEAQ come from the germline V gene (reference sequence). V was pared by 1 base and J by 1 base, with 4 bases between. The CDR3 here is CASSLGVNYGYTF. In DNA form, the CDR3 reads TGTGCCAGCAGCTTAGGAGTTAACTATGGCTACACCTTC.

This clonotype has ten or more counts. V usage is TRBV10-3 and J usage is TRBJ2-7; possibly TRBD1 or TRBD2 for D (5 bases each). Trimming shortened V by 3 bases and J by 3 bases, and 12 bases separated the two germline ends. This CDR3 comprises 14 residues. Per germline, CDR1 ENHRY and CDR2 SYGVKD. The CDR3 coding sequence is TGTGCCATCAGTGATCGGGGCTTTAGCTACGAGCAGTACGTC. Protein sequence: CAISDRGFSYEQYV.

In its sample, this clonotype was seen many times. The junction shows a germline mismatch at one end, possibly a read error. The chain uses TRBV20-1 and TRBJ2-1; 11 nucleotides agree with TRBD1. This CDR3 has 14 residues. The germline gives CDR1 DFQATT, CDR2 SNEGSKA (reference sequence). The CDR3 is CSASYPDRGPAESF. CDR3 nucleotides: TGCAGTGCTAGTTATCCGGACAGGGGGCCCGCAGAGTCCTTC.

The V gene is TRBV5-1, the J gene TRBJ2-1, with D possibly being TRBD2 (6 bases). The germline gives CDR1 SGHRS, CDR2 YFSETQ. The CDR3 loop spans 14 amino acids. The V end was cut by 6 bases, the J end by 6 bases, with 16 bases between. CDR3 loop: CASNPQPGLNEQFF. CDR3 bases: TGCGCCAGCAACCCCCAACCGGGACTCAATGAGCAGTTCTTC.

CDR3 region: CASSILAGGPYEQFF. Written as DNA, the CDR3 is TGCGCCAGCAGCATACTAGCGGGGGGGCCCTATGAGCAGTTCTTC. The gene calls are TRBV5-1 and TRBJ2-1, with 13 positions matching TRBD2. From germline, CDR1 is SGHRS and CDR2 YFSETQ. Trimming removed 4 bases from V and 8 bases from J; junction bases left unmatched: 6. This CDR3 contains 15 residues.

This clonotype was picked up many times. The V call is TRBV20-1, the J call TRBJ2-2; TRBD2 aligns across 13 bases. This CDR3 spans 13 amino acids. Germline lookup yields CDR1 DFQATT and CDR2 SNEGSKA (reference sequence). The CDR3 coding sequence is TGCTACACTAGCGGGAGGGCTTTCGGGGAGCTGTTTTTT. It translates to CYTSGRAFGELFF.

This clonotype showed up many times. The genes are TRBV28 and TRBJ2-2; 13 bases are a match to TRBD2. Germline-derived CDR1 and CDR2 are MDHEN and SYDVKM. V lost 5 bases and J lost 6; bases outside the gene matches: 9. The CDR3 sequence is 17 residues long. DNA of the CDR3: TGTGCCAGCAGTCCCCTCCGACTAGCGGGAGGCTCCGGGGAGCTGTTTTTT. Translation gives CASSPLRLAGGSGELFF.

This clonotype was counted many times. The chain couples TRBV5-1 to TRBJ1-4; D uncertain. The germline CDR1 and CDR2 sequences are SGHRS and YFSETQ. V was shortened by 1 base and J by 6 bases, with 7 bases between the two germline ends. The CDR3 loop spans 13 amino acids. The DNA of the CDR3 is TGCGCCAGCAGCTTGTTGGCCGATGAAAAACTGTTTTTT. Translation: CASSLLADEKLFF.

There are many counts of this clonotype. J is TRBJ1-2 and V is TRBV7-3, with a weak D call TRBD1 (5 bases). This CDR3 is built from 16 residues. With 4 bases removed from V and 8 bases from J, the gap between germline ends came to 23 bases. CDR1 is SGHTA, CDR2 FQGTGA, per germline. For the CDR3, the DNA is TGTGCCAGCAGCTCTGAACCGGGACCGATTTTTGTCGGCTACACCTTC. It is translated as CASSSEPGPIFVGYTF.

In this sample, this clonotype turned up many times. At one boundary the junction diverges from the germline segment, which might be a read error. V usage is TRBV29-1 and J usage is TRBJ2-6; 12 nucleotides match TRBD1. Germline loops: CDR1 SQVTM, CDR2 ANQGSEA. The CDR3 covers 18 residues. As DNA, the CDR3 is TGCAGCGTCGAAGGGGGGACAGGGGGCGCAGGAGGGGCCAACGTCCTGACTTTC. Its protein product is CSVEGGTGGAGGANVLTF.

This clonotype was picked up many times. This chain joins TRBV15 and TRBJ2-7; D gene uncertain. Per the germline V gene, CDR1 is LNHNV and CDR2 is YYDKDF (reference sequence). Trimming pared 0 bases from V and 2 bases from J, leaving 11 bases between. The CDR3 has 15 amino acids. CDR3: CATSRDNLGPYEQYV. The DNA of the CDR3 is TGTGCCACCAGCAGAGATAATCTTGGCCCCTACGAGCAGTACGTC.

This clonotype was recorded many times. This chain joins TRBV20-1 and TRBJ2-5, with D perhaps TRBD1 (6 bases). The germline V gene encodes CDR1 DFQATT and CDR2 SNEGSKA (reference sequence). V was shortened by 7 bases and J by 5 bases, with 14 bases between the two germline ends. The CDR3 sequence is 12 residues long. The CDR3: CSEDRFGETQYF. In DNA form, the CDR3 reads TGCAGTGAAGACAGGTTTGGGGAGACCCAGTACTTC.

This clonotype has ten or more counts. The chain has TRBV6-1 and TRBJ2-7, with 9 positions matching TRBD2. The CDR3 runs to 14 residues. The germline V gene encodes CDR1 MNHNS and CDR2 SASEGT. With V trimmed by 3 bases and J by 1 base, 1 base remained unmatched. CDR3 sequence: CASSDSGSSYEQYV. The CDR3 DNA reads as TGTGCCAGCAGTGATAGCGGGAGTTCCTACGAGCAGTACGTC.

This clonotype has at least ten counts. This chain joins TRBV5-1 and TRBJ2-1, with D possibly being TRBD1 or TRBD2 (5 bases each). The V end lost 2 bases, the J end lost 8 bases, and 14 bases lay between the germline ends. The CDR3 loop spans 14 amino acids. CDR1 is SGHRS, CDR2 YFSETQ, per germline. The CDR3 nucleotides are TGCGCCAGCAGCTTACCGAGGGGCCGGGATGAGCAGTTCTTC. As protein: CASSLPRGRDEQFF.

Ten or more counts support this clonotype. The conserved phenylalanine or tryptophan is not found at the CDR3 terminus, so this likely reflects a read error. The gene calls are TRBV12-3 or TRBV12-4 and TRBJ1-2, with no clear D. The CDR3 has 10 residues. Trimming took off 5 bases at V and 8 bases at J, with 6 bases between the two ends. The CDR3, as DNA: TGTGCCAGCAGTCTCGCCGGCTACACCTGC. It is translated as CASSLAGYTC.

The sample holds many counts of this clonotype. The chain links TRBV20-1 to TRBJ2-3; perhaps D is TRBD1 or TRBD2 (5 bases each). V was cut by 6 bases and J by 0 bases, with 19 bases left in between. The germline V gene encodes CDR1 DFQATT and CDR2 SNEGSKA (reference sequence). The CDR3 is 16 amino acids. The CDR3 sequence is CSATRMGTTSTDTQYF. CDR3 bases: TGCAGTGCAACGAGAATGGGGACCACAAGCACAGATACGCAGTATTTT.

Ten or more counts support this clonotype. Here the CDR3 reads CASSQGGTTSTDTQYF. The CDR3 bases are TGTGCCAGCAGCCAAGGAGGGACAACTAGCACAGATACGCAGTATTTT. V is TRBV3-1 and J is TRBJ2-3; tentative D call: TRBD1 (6 bases). V gave up 1 base and J gave up 0 bases, with 11 bases separating them. Germline V gene data show CDR1 as LGHDT and CDR2 as YNNKEL (reference sequence). The CDR3 totals 16 residues.

Notes on this clonotype: An end of the junction does not agree with germline; a read error may underlie this. The chain couples TRBV15 to TRBJ1-6; TRBD1 is a possible D gene (6 bases). The germline V gene has CDR1 LNHNV and CDR2 YYDKDF (reference sequence). The CDR3 sequence is 15 residues long. CDR3 in amino acids: CATSRYRDGESPLNF. For the CDR3, the DNA is TGTGCCACCAGCAGATACAGGGACGGGGAATCACCCCTCAACTTT.

This clonotype was recorded a few times. The chain has TRBV20-1 and TRBJ2-5; D is unresolved. Per germline, CDR1 DFQATT and CDR2 SNEGSKA (reference sequence). Trimming shortened V by 1 base and J by 5 bases, and 11 bases separated the two germline ends. This CDR3 spans 13 amino acids. The CDR3 is CSARVRAWETQYF. The CDR3 DNA is TGCAGTGCTAGAGTTAGGGCGTGGGAGACCCAGTACTTC.

There are many counts of this clonotype. This rearrangement joins TRBV20-1 to TRBJ1-4; D may be TRBD1 (5 bases). CDR3 size: 12 residues. Germline V lookup: CDR1 DFQATT, CDR2 SNEGSKA (reference sequence). The V and J ends lost 5 bases and 7 bases respectively, with 11 bases between them. CDR3 in DNA: TGCAGTGCTGGGCAGGGAATTGAAAAACTGTTTTTT. It is translated as CSAGQGIEKLFF.

By sample share, this clonotype is medium-sized. J is TRBJ2-2 and V is TRBV7-2; D perhaps matches TRBD2 (6 bases). Germline values: CDR1 SGHTA, CDR2 FQGNSA. The length of the CDR3 is 17 residues. V lost 3 bases to trimming and J lost 4 bases, with 18 bases between them. The CDR3 loop reads CASSFPFGGSSTGELFF. The CDR3 DNA is TGTGCCAGCAGCTTTCCCTTCGGGGGAAGCTCCACCGGGGAGCTGTTTTTT.